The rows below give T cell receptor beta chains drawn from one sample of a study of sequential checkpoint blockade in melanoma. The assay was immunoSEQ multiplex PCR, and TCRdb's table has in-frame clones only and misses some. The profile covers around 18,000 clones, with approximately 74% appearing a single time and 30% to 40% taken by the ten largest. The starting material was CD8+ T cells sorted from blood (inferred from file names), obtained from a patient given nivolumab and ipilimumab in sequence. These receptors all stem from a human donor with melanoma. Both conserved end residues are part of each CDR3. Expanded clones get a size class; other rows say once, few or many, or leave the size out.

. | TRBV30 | CASDRGGTGELFF
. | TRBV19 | CASSIDRSGVNYEQYF
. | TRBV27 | CASSLLFGPEAYGYTF
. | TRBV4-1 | CASSHLGADRGLYEQYF
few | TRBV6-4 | CASSPRTEDEQFF
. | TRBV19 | CASRRPGDGYTF
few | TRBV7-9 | CASSFSGGEQYF
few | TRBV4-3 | CASSQDVFGVANTEAFF
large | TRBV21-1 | CASTTGQGTSYEQYF
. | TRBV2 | CASRRAQGLYEKLFF
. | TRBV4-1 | CASSRLQGREAFF
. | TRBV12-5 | CASGSNEKLFF
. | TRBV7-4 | CASSGQLPARKTYGYTF